The entry that follows covers one T cell receptor (beta chain) sequence. Its antigen is unidentified. This sample was taken from a study of a mutant IDH1 vaccine in newly diagnosed glioma. Study at large: Beginning 4-6 weeks after radiotherapy alone, or with temozolomide cycles, vaccination took place. Patients arrived already treated with radiotherapy, temozolomide, or both, most having had both. Findings and caveats of the study: Researchers report vaccine-induced immune responses in 93.3% of patients.

The CDR3 contains 13 residues. V lost 1 base and J 0 bases, leaving 1 base between the germline ends. Germline assignment: CDR1 SGHTA and CDR2 FQGNSA. Profiling relied on immunoSEQ multiplex PCR, and the TCRdb table lists in-frame clones only, not all of them. Of 20,000 to 25,000 clones listed, roughly 72% are singletons. Time point here: week 11, during vaccination. Doses consisted of 300 ug of mutant IDH1 20-mer peptide each, paired with topical imiquimod. The donor cohort comprised cases of new WHO grade 3 or 4 IDH1-mutant, ATRX-lost astrocytoma. This clonotype was obtained from a man between 18 and 29 years old with glioma. Some clones in this sample may be carry-over from other donors' samples. The V call is TRBV7-2, the J call TRBJ1-3; D unclear. The input for sequencing was peripheral blood mononuclear cells (PBMCs), taken from a glioma patient whose treatment included an IDH1 peptide vaccine. Here the CDR3 DNA reads TGTGCCAGCAGCTTAGACTCTGGAAACACCATATATTTT. Amino acid sequence: CASSLDSGNTIYF.